This T cell receptor (beta chain) comes out of a study of CD4+ T cells in melanoma. Turning to this clone: Its antigen remains unknown.

Study-wide points: Neoantigen-specific CD4+ T cells in melanoma reportedly had diverse differentiation states.

Sequenced by immunoSEQ multiplex PCR; TCRdb stores in-frame clones only, minus some. In the table there are about 55,000 clones, 60% to 75% of which are singletons. Looked up from germline, CDR1 is SQVTM and CDR2 is ANQGSEA. V was clipped by 5 bases and J by 3 bases; unmatched bases: 4. The CDR3 has 13 residues. This TCR was sampled from a human donor with melanoma. Source material: tumor tissue. The gene calls are TRBV29-1 and TRBJ2-7, with 10 bases lining up with TRBD1. This CDR3 is CSVHWTGGYEQYF. CDR3 DNA: TGCAGCGTTCATTGGACAGGGGGCTACGAGCAGTACTTC.